These 21 T cell receptor beta chains were all obtained from the same sample, sequenced in a study of blood T cells in healthy people across ages. A second PCR, run for about 7 to 11 cycles, used a sample-barcoded 5' primer plus a J-beta primer mix. TCRdb processed the 5' RACE reads anew with MiXCR; each CDR3 protein has one entry. Here the sample spans roughly 1,700,000 distinct CDR3 sequences, 28% being singletons. Sequencing was performed on blood. The receptors shown here come from a woman between 25 and 40 years old in good health.

This clonotype was counted a few times. V gene TRBV5-5 combines with J gene TRBJ2-7, with TRBD1 matching over 7 bases. J lost 2 bases, V lost 6 bases, and 8 bases had no gene match. The CDR3 loop spans 14 amino acids. Per the germline V gene, CDR1 is SGHKS and CDR2 is YYEKEE (reference sequence). The DNA for the CDR3 is TGTGCCAGCATTCGGTTCCAGGGGGCCTACGAGCAGTACTTC. Translated: CASIRFQGAYEQYF. Full variable domain (rest looked up from reference TRBV5-5 and TRBJ2-7): DAGVTQSPTHLIKTRGQQVTLRCSPISGHKSVSWYQQVLGQGPQFIFQYYEKEERGRGNFPDRFSARQFPNYSSELNVNALLLGDSALYLCASIRFQGAYEQYFGPGTRLTVT.

This sequence joins TRBV6-5 and TRBJ2-1, with 7 bases fitting TRBD2. Trimming at V came to 6 bases and at J to 10 bases, leaving 6 bases not matched to a gene. Germline V gives CDR1 MNHEY, CDR2 SVGAGI. The CDR3 length is 12 residues. The CDR3 loop reads CASSPGGWEQFF. CDR3 sequence (DNA): TGTGCCAGCAGCCCCGGGGGGTGGGAGCAGTTCTTC.

The table lists this clonotype with a few counts. The gene calls are TRBV4-1 and TRBJ1-2; D call uncertain. The CDR3 sequence is 14 residues long. Trimming took 1 base from V and 7 from J, leaving 13 bases between them. Germline CDR1 and CDR2: MGHRA and YSYEKL. The CDR3 loop is CASSQAVGVGGYTF. The CDR3 coding sequence is TGCGCCAGCAGCCAAGCGGTTGGGGTAGGTGGCTACACCTTC.

This clonotype was detected ten times or more. The chain couples TRBV29-1 to TRBJ1-2; D call uncertain. Looked up from germline, CDR1 is SQVTM and CDR2 is ANQGSEA. The CDR3 is 12 residues long. The ends were cut back, 7 bases at V and 2 bases at J, with 11 bases in the middle. CDR3 sequence reads: CSADGINYGYTF. Written as DNA, the CDR3 is TGCAGCGCTGATGGGATAAACTATGGCTACACCTTC.

Turning to this clonotype: This is likely a read error, given that the CDR3 carries no conserved phenylalanine or tryptophan at its end. CDR3 bases: TGTGCCAGCACCAGAGGAGGGGAGAACCAAGAGACCCAGTACTCC. Its protein is CASTRGGENQETQYS. The rearrangement uses TRBV12-3 or TRBV12-4 and TRBJ2-5, with a possible D match to TRBD2 (6 bases). V lost 7 bases, J lost 0 bases, and 15 bases lay in between. There are 15 residues in the CDR3.

This clonotype was seen ten or more times. The chain links TRBV9 to TRBJ2-1, with TRBD2 matching over 12 bases. V lost 0 bases, J lost 10 bases, and 5 bases stayed unmatched. From germline, CDR1 is SGDLS and CDR2 YYNGEE. The CDR3 has 15 residues. In DNA, the CDR3 is TGTGCCAGCAGCGTAGCACTAGCGGGAGGCGGCGAGCAGTTCTTC. Translation: CASSVALAGGGEQFF.

The table lists this clonotype with a few counts. The gene calls are TRBV7-2 and TRBJ2-1; D gene ambiguous. CDR1 SGHTA and CDR2 FQGNSA come from the germline V gene. With 6 bases removed from V and 7 bases from J, the gap between germline ends came to 16 bases. This CDR3 comprises 14 residues. CDR3 region: CASRPPTKPNEQFF. The CDR3 DNA is TGTGCCAGCAGGCCACCCACCAAACCTAATGAGCAGTTCTTC.

This sequence joins TRBV27 and TRBJ2-3; D is possibly TRBD1 (7 bases). The germline V gene has CDR1 MNHEY and CDR2 SMNVEV (reference sequence). This CDR3 has 14 amino acids. The germline V and J ends were trimmed by 8 bases and 0 bases, with 12 bases remaining between them. The DNA of the CDR3 is TGTGCCAGCGCAGGGGGGTCTAGCACAGATACGCAGTATTTT. This encodes CASAGGSSTDTQYF.

This clonotype was detected only a few times. The chain links TRBV5-4 to TRBJ2-3; maybe TRBD2 (6 bases). Between the trimmed V and J ends, which lost 0 bases and 5 bases, there was a span of 19 bases. In germline, CDR1 is SGHNT, CDR2 YYREEE (reference sequence). The CDR3 loop spans 17 amino acids. CDR3 region: CASSLVGTGAGGDTQYF. CDR3 nucleotide sequence: TGTGCCAGCAGCTTGGTTGGGACGGGAGCGGGCGGAGATACGCAGTATTTT.

The V call is TRBV6-1, the J call TRBJ2-5, with 11 positions matching TRBD2. Germline-derived CDR1 and CDR2 are MNHNS and SASEGT. The V gene end was trimmed by 6 bases and the J gene end by 2 bases; junction bases not matched to a gene: 5. The CDR3 spans 15 residues. In DNA, the CDR3 is TGTGCCAGCAGGCTACGACTAGCGGGGCAAGAGACCCAGTACTTC. Amino acid sequence: CASRLRLAGQETQYF.

The chain has TRBV7-2 and TRBJ1-1, with 7 positions matching TRBD1. V dropped 5 bases and J dropped 3; count of bases not matched to a gene: 3. The V gene's germline CDR1 is SGHTA and CDR2 FQGNSA. This CDR3 region has 13 residues. In DNA, the CDR3 is TGTGCCAGCAGCGACAGGGCCCACACTGAAGCTTTCTTT. It is translated as CASSDRAHTEAFF.

This clonotype has a count of ten or more. J is TRBJ2-6 and V is TRBV7-2, with unresolved D. The ends were cut back, 5 bases at V and 5 bases at J, with 10 bases in the middle. The CDR3 spans 14 residues. From germline, CDR1 is SGHTA and CDR2 FQGNSA. This chain's CDR3 is CASSPGAWANVLTF. The CDR3 bases are TGTGCCAGCAGCCCCGGCGCCTGGGCCAACGTCCTGACTTTC. Full variable domain (remainder filled in from reference TRBV7-2 and TRBJ2-6): GAGVSQSPSNKVTEKGKDVELRCDPISGHTALYWYRQSLGQGLEFLIYFQGNSAPDKSGLPSDRFSAERTGGSVSTLTIQRTQQEDSAVYLCASSPGAWANVLTFGAGSRLTVL.

This clonotype was seen a handful of times. The rearrangement uses TRBV5-6 and TRBJ1-6, with a tentative D call TRBD1 (6 bases). This CDR3 has 15 amino acids. From germline, CDR1 is SGHDT and CDR2 YYEEEE. The V end was cut by 3 bases, the J end by 8 bases, with 15 bases between. The DNA of the CDR3 is TGTGCCAGCAGCTCCCGTCCGGGGGCCGATTCACCCCTCCACTTT. Protein: CASSSRPGADSPLHF.

Remarks on this clonotype: At one end the junction does not follow the germline gene, possibly because of a read error. The chain joins TRBV5-5 to TRBJ2-1; D call uncertain. The CDR3 contains 13 residues. Germline V gene sequence: CDR1 SGHKS, CDR2 YYEKEE (reference sequence). The DNA of the CDR3 is TGTGCCGGCAGCTCAGGCACCTACAATGAGCAGTTCTTC. This codes for CAGSSGTYNEQFF. Based on the CDR3 plus reference TRBV5-5 and TRBJ2-1, the full variable domain is DAGVTQSPTHLIKTRGQQVTLRCSPISGHKSVSWYQQVLGQGPQFIFQYYEKEERGRGNFPDRFSARQFPNYSSELNVNALLLGDSALYLCAGSSGTYNEQFFGPGTRLTVL.

The rearrangement uses TRBV20-1 and TRBJ2-1; D ambiguous. CDR3 length equals 12 residues. CDR1 is DFQATT, CDR2 SNEGSKA, per germline (reference sequence). The CDR3, as DNA: TGCAGGGCGACGAGCCTAAGGGCGGAGCAGTTCTTC. Its translation is CRATSLRAEQFF.

V usage is TRBV24-1 and J usage is TRBJ1-2, with D unclear. V was pared by 4 bases and J by 5 bases, with 10 bases between. The CDR3 has 13 amino acids. From germline, CDR1 is KGHDR and CDR2 SFDVKD. CDR3 in amino acids: CATSELTGYGYTF. DNA of the CDR3: TGTGCCACCAGTGAGCTGACGGGGTATGGCTACACCTTC.

This clonotype showed up many times. This chain joins TRBV29-1 and TRBJ2-7, with 11 bases aligning to TRBD2. Germline CDR1 is SQVTM and CDR2 is ANQGSEA. The CDR3 has 16 amino acids. V lost 1 base, J lost 5 bases, and 10 bases stayed unmatched. As DNA, the CDR3 is TGCAGCGTTGAAGCTCGACTAGCGGGGATTTCGGACGAGCAGTACTTC. Encoded protein: CSVEARLAGISDEQYF.

This clonotype showed up just a few times. The rearrangement uses TRBV10-3 and TRBJ1-5, with no clear D. CDR1 and CDR2 (germline): ENHRY, SYGVKD. Trimming took off 9 bases at V and 5 bases at J, with 11 bases between the two ends. The CDR3 sequence is 12 residues long. CDR3 nucleotides: TGTGCCATAGGAGAGGGAGATCAGCCCCAGCATTTT. Encoded protein: CAIGEGDQPQHF.

This clonotype was recorded many times. J is TRBJ2-4 and V is TRBV20-1, with TRBD2 as a possible D gene (6 bases). The CDR3 runs 15 residues. Trimming removed 0 bases from V and 0 bases from J, with 9 bases in between. Per the germline V gene, CDR1 is DFQATT and CDR2 is SNEGSKA (reference sequence). The CDR3 is CSARDQGLAKNIQYF. The CDR3 DNA sequence: TGCAGTGCTAGAGATCAGGGACTAGCCAAAAACATTCAGTACTTC.

Comments on this clonotype: The junction differs from germline at one of its ends, possibly a read error. CDR3 in amino acids: CSVRGGLAGISNRNEQFF. The CDR3 DNA sequence: TGCAGTGTTAGAGGGGGACTAGCGGGAATCTCGAACCGCAATGAGCAGTTCTTC. This chain connects TRBV20-1 to TRBJ2-1; 13 bases agree with TRBD2. The CDR3 has 18 amino acids. CDR1 and CDR2 (germline): DFQATT, SNEGSKA (reference sequence).

The chain has TRBV3-1 and TRBJ2-3; the D call may be TRBD1 or TRBD2 (5 bases each). The CDR3 spans 18 residues. Per germline, CDR1 LGHDT and CDR2 YNNKEL (reference sequence). The V and J ends lost 1 base and 0 bases respectively, with 17 bases between them. CDR3 sequence reads: CASSQGTMGRGSTDTQYF. The DNA of the CDR3 is TGTGCCAGCAGCCAAGGGACGATGGGACGGGGCAGCACAGATACGCAGTATTTT.